The subject of this entry is one T cell receptor (beta chain). Its antigen is not known. Time point: recipient sample about 28 days before transplant, after cytoreduction. The data were obtained in a study of T cell clonotyping in hematopoietic cell transplantation. Broader study findings: Broader posttransplant TCR repertoire diversity was predicted by graft donor and pretransplant recipient Inverse Simpson Index values.

Germline assignment: CDR1 SQVTM and CDR2 ANQGSEA. V was clipped by 5 bases and J by 5 bases, with 24 bases between them. The CDR3 is 16 amino acids. The data were produced by immunoSEQ multiplex PCR, yet TCRdb's version contains in-frame clones alone and is incomplete. The data show about 76,000 clones, 90% to 96% seen once. The chain employs TRBV29-1 and TRBJ1-2, with D possibly matching TRBD1 (5 bases). The specimen was peripheral blood mononuclear cells, collected before stem cell transplant. This TCR came from a woman between 50 and 59 years old with acute myeloid leukemia. Some clones in this sample may be carry-over from other donors' samples. The CDR3 coding sequence is TGCAGCGTTCAGGCCAAGGAGATTGGGGGGGAATATGGCTACACCTTC. This sequence encodes CSVQAKEIGGEYGYTF.